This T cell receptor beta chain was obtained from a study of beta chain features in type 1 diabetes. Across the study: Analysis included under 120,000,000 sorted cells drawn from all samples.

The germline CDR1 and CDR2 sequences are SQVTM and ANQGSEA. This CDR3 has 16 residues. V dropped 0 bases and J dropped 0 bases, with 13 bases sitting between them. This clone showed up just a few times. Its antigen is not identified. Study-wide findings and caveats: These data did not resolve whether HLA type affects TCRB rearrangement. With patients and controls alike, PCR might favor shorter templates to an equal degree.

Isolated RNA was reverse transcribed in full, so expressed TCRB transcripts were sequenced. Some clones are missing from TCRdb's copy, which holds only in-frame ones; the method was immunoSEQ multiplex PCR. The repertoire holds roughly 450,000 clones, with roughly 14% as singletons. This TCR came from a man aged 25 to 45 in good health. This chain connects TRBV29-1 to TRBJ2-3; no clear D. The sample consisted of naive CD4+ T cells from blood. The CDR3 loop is CSVEDVRRASTDTQYF. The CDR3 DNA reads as TGCAGCGTTGAAGATGTGCGTAGAGCTAGCACAGATACGCAGTATTTT.